Listed here are 6 T cell receptor beta chains from one sample, sequenced in a study of CD8 T cells in Susac syndrome. Random hexamers were used to reverse transcribe the RNA input (about 0.5 to 1 ug). TCRdb used MiXCR to reprocess the immunoSEQ multiplex PCR reads, holding one entry per CDR3 protein. The table includes about 140,000 distinct CDR3 sequences, 95% detected once. Sequenced input: CD4+ T cells from PBMCs. These receptors were collected from a human donor with Susac syndrome.

The chain employs TRBV30 and TRBJ1-2; the D gene is possibly TRBD1 (5 bases). The germline V gene has CDR1 GTSNPN and CDR2 SVGIG (reference sequence). The CDR3 has 13 residues. Trimming shortened V by 2 bases and J by 10 bases, and 17 bases separated the two germline ends. The CDR3 loop reads CAWSPKGAVFYTF. The CDR3 nucleotides read TGTGCCTGGAGTCCGAAAGGGGCCGTGTTCTACACCTTC.

This chain joins TRBV19 and TRBJ2-7; 11 bases map to TRBD2. V dropped 6 bases and J dropped 1; count of bases not matched to a gene: 14. This CDR3 is 18 amino acids long. Per the germline V gene, CDR1 is LNHDA and CDR2 is SQIVND (reference sequence). The DNA for the CDR3 is TGTGCCAGTAGCCACCAGATCCTACTAGCGGGAGCATCCTACGAGCAGTACTTC. Translating it yields CASSHQILLAGASYEQYF.

The sample holds one count of this clonotype. The gene calls are TRBV7-9 and TRBJ1-6; weak D call: TRBD1 (5 bases). The CDR3 is 14 amino acids. Germline lookup yields CDR1 SEHNR and CDR2 FQNEAQ (reference sequence). The germline V and J ends were trimmed by 5 bases and 9 bases, with 14 bases remaining between them. CDR3 in amino acids: CASSPIQGSSPLHF. DNA of the CDR3: TGTGCCAGCAGCCCAATCCAGGGATCTTCACCCCTCCACTTT.

The chain combines TRBV29-1 with TRBJ1-1; D is unclear. The CDR3 contains 12 residues. Germline lookup yields CDR1 SQVTM and CDR2 ANQGSEA. The V end was cut by 4 bases, the J end by 8 bases, with 14 bases between. CDR3 bases: TGCAGCGTTGCACGAGCGGCAGGAGAAGCTTTCTTT. Its protein is CSVARAAGEAFF.

The V call is TRBV9, the J call TRBJ2-2; D is perhaps TRBD1 (5 bases). The germline CDR1 and CDR2 sequences are SGDLS and YYNGEE. V lost 4 bases and J lost 6, with 13 bases in between. The CDR3 is 14 amino acids. CDR3 sequence: CASSPHLGAGELFF. The CDR3 DNA reads as TGTGCCAGCAGCCCCCACCTAGGGGCCGGGGAGCTGTTTTTT.

This chain connects TRBV12-5 to TRBJ2-2; D not resolved. V lost 7 bases and J lost 2, with 8 bases in between. CDR1 LGHNT and CDR2 FRNRAP come from the germline V gene. The CDR3 has 13 residues. The CDR3: CASVYPNTGELFF. The CDR3 DNA reads TGTGCTAGTGTTTACCCTAACACCGGGGAGCTGTTTTTT.